Sequencing of this T cell receptor (beta chain) was carried out in a study of Graves' ophthalmopathy and Graves' hyperthyroidism. Study-wide points: Researchers report that a 13-signature model separated ophthalmopathy from stable hyperthyroidism, posting around 86% sensitivity and about 80% specificity. Most thyroid-expanded clonotypes exceeding 0.001 frequency were also found in blood.

In regard to this clonotype: What it binds is not known.

Amplifying from RNA transcripts, the study obtained TCR beta CDR3 regions. In the first round, RT-PCR was carried out with HTBI primers, and a multiplex PCR formed the second round. TCRdb reprocessed the multiplex PCR reads with MiXCR, giving one entry per CDR3 protein. The table includes some 750,000 distinct CDR3 sequences, roughly 40% detected once. The germline CDR1 and CDR2 sequences are MGHDK and SYGVNS. V was shortened by 5 bases and J by 0 bases, with 13 bases between the two germline ends. The CDR3 consists of 15 residues. Researchers turned away patients with other autoimmune diseases, uncontrolled infections, pregnancy or lactation.

The source material was peripheral blood. The receptor was derived from an adult man with Graves' ophthalmopathy. The gene calls are TRBV25-1 and TRBJ2-5; TRBD1 is a possible D gene (5 bases). The CDR3 nucleotides read TGTGCCAGCAGTTACAACAGGTTTAACCAAGAGACCCAGTACTTC. This codes for CASSYNRFNQETQYF.